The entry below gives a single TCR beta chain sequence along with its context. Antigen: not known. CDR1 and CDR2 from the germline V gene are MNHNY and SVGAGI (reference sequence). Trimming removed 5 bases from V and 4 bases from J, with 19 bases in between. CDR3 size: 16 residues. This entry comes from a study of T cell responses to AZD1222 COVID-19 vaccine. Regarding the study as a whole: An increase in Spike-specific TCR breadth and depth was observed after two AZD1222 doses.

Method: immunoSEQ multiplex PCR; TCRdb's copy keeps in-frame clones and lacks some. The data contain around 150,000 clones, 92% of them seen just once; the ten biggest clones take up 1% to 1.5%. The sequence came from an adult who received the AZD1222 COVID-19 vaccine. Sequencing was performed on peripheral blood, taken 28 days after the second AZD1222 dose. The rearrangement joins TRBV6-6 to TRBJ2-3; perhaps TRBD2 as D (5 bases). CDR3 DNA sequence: TGTGCCAGCAGTCCATACACTAGTTACGACCCAGATACGCAGTATTTT. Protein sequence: CASSPYTSYDPDTQYF.